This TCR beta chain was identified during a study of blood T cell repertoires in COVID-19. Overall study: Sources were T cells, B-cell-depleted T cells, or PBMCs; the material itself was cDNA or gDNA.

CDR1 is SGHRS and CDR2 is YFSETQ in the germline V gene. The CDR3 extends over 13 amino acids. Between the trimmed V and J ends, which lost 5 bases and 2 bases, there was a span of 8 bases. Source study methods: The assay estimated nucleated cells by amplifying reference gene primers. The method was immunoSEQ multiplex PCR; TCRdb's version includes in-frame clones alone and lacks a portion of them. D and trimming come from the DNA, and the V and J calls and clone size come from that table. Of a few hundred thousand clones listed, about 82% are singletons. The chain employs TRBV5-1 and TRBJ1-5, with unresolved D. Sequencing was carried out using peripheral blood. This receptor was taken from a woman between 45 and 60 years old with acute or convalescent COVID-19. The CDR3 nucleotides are TGCGCCAGCAGTCTTAGCGGCAATCAGCCCCAGCATTTT. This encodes CASSLSGNQPQHF.